This T cell receptor (beta chain) was captured by sequencing in a study of T cells in Graves' hyperthyroidism and ophthalmopathy (dated by TCRdb to between 2018 and 2021). Context from the whole study: Peripheral blood was collected at initial diagnosis, before any treatment. To identify TCR V-J signatures that set the groups apart, the researchers used a discovery cohort of 100 patients, made up of 40 to 45 with Graves' ophthalmopathy and approximately 57 with stable Graves' hyperthyroidism. Prospective prediction of ophthalmopathy was tested in an independent validation cohort of about 19 hyperthyroidism patients and 15 to 17 patients who later progressed to ophthalmopathy. The 100 discovery patients were randomly split 7:3 into training and test sets. Thyroid tissue and blood T-cell repertoires from over 5 Graves' hyperthyroidism patients were also compared in the study. Once sampling was done, hyperthyroidism patients were given methimazole at a starting dose of 30 mg daily, whereas ophthalmopathy patients were given high-dose intravenous methylprednisolone. The paper reports TCR Vbeta CDR3 sequencing of over 130 peripheral blood samples: approximately 43 ophthalmopathy, about 75 hyperthyroidism and around 17 progressor patients. Findings and caveats that apply to the study as a whole: Ophthalmopathy was separated from stable hyperthyroidism by a 13 V-J signature model, with around 90% sensitivity and about 81% specificity obtained in cross-validation and 80%/75% obtained in testing. No statistical method was used to set the sample size in advance, and investigators knew the group allocation. Blood samples also contained most of the expanded thyroid clonotypes (frequency above 0.001), which suggests that blood repertoires may reflect thyroid immune responses. In validation, progression to ophthalmopathy was predicted by the model with around 71% sensitivity and around 76% specificity, a median of approximately 6.5 months before onset.

Amplification of TCR beta CDR3 regions was carried out from RNA transcripts. The first round of RT-PCR for the TCR CDR3 was performed with the HTBI primer set and the Qiagen OneStep RT-PCR kit. Libraries were constructed in a second round of multiplex PCR, after which size selection and purification were performed. Sequencing of the libraries was done on an Illumina HiSeq2000 using paired-end 100 bp reads. The source study handled its data this way. Raw data were processed with SOAPnuke, discarding reads with adapters, uncalled bases, mean Phred below 15, or no exact constant-primer or identifier match. High-quality paired reads were merged using COPE v1.2.5, and each unique nucleotide sequence was defined as a clonotype. MiTCR v1.1 was used to align clonotypes to the IMGT TRBV, TRBD and TRBJ reference segments. Analysis was restricted to V-J combinations with a frequency above 0.0001, which covered just over 98% of repertoires. A TCS score was defined as the ratio between F50 (clonal expansion) and ExV (chaos), using BLOSUM62-based TCRdist between CDR3 peptides within each V-J. Welch's t-statistics and random forest reduced 450 to 600 V-J features to 13, which were used in a naive Bayes classifier (R e1071). TCRdb reworked the public reads: Q25 trimming with fastp, MiXCR clone assembly, productive beta chains retained. For every CDR3 protein sequence, its rows merge into one entry that carries the most common genes and DNA. It is TCRdb's table, rather than the study itself, that gives the V and J calls and clone size. For this sample the table gives a few hundred thousand distinct CDR3 sequences, of which over 15% were detected only once. The top ten constitute approximately 49% of the sample.

Graves' hyperthyroidism was defined as stable when no progression to ophthalmopathy occurred over 18 months of follow-up. Hyperthyroidism patients were newly diagnosed, had a disease duration of under 2 months, and were aged 18 to 65 years. Any patient with an uncontrolled infection, another autoimmune disease, pregnancy or lactation was excluded. Diagnoses were established on the basis of clinical symptoms, serum thyroxine and TRAb, thyroid ultrasound, and orbital computed tomography. PBMCs were separated from over 9 ml of fresh peripheral blood using Ficoll-Paque density gradient centrifugation. Trizol reagent was used to extract total RNA, and RNA quality was then checked on an Agilent 2100 Bioanalyzer. On this clonotype itself: No antigen is known for it. Base-call qualities are not available, and no considerably larger clone is one nucleotide away.

Unmatched junction bases come to 13, with V trimmed by 4 bases and J by 0 bases. CDR1 and CDR2 are drawn from the germline V gene (reference sequence): DFQATT, SNEGSKA. The CDR3 goes from the cysteine to the phenylalanine over 18 residues. Only the CDR3 part of the read is kept: 54 bases, read in frame from the first base. The sample was blood. The sequence links TRBV20-1 to TRBJ2-1; 9 bases in between match TRBD2. The clonotype originates from a woman aged 50 to 65 with Graves' hyperthyroidism. The CDR3 amino acid sequence is: CSATRYLSGRSSYNEQFF. The DNA sequence reads TGCAGTGCTACCCGCTATCTCAGCGGGAGGAGCTCCTACAATGAGCAGTTCTTC.